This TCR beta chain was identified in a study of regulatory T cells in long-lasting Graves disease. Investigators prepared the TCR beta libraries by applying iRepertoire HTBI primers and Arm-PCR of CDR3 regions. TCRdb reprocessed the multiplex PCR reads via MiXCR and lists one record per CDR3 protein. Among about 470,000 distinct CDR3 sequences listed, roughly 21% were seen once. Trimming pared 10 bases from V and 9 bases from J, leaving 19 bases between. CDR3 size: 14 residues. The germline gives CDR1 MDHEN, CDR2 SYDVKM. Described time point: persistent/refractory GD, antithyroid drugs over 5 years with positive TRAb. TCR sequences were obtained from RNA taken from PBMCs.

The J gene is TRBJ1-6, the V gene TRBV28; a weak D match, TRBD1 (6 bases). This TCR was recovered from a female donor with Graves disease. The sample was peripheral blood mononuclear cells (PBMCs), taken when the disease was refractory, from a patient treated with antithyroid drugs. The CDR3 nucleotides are TGTGCCACCAAGGGGGGCCTTAGGGGTTCACCCCTCCACTTT. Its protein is CATKGGLRGSPLHF.